The source of this T cell receptor (beta chain) is a study of PD-1 blockade in classical Hodgkin lymphoma. Study results and limitations: In newly diagnosed patients, baseline TCR diversity was reportedly below that of healthy donors.

There was relapse after autologous stem cell transplantation in every patient, and there was variation in brentuximab vedotin exposure. CDR1 is LGHNA, CDR2 YSLEER, per germline. With 2 bases removed from V and 1 base from J, the gap between germline ends came to 17 bases. The CDR3 is 18 amino acids. TCRdb's copy holds only in-frame clones and misses some; the assay was immunoSEQ multiplex PCR. The repertoire holds more than 25,000 clones, with approximately 90% as singletons. With regard to this clone: The antigen remains undetermined.

The V gene is TRBV4-3, the J gene TRBJ2-2, with D tentatively TRBD1 (6 bases). The sequences come from peripheral blood mononuclear cells (PBMCs), collected at baseline. This TCR derives from a human donor with classical Hodgkin lymphoma. The CDR3 sequence: CASSQRTVPALNTGELFF. CDR3 sequence (DNA): TGCGCCAGCAGCCAACGGACAGTGCCCGCCCTGAACACCGGGGAGCTGTTTTTT.